This T cell receptor beta chain was recovered during a study of blood T cell repertoires in COVID-19. Study context: The samples span acute and convalescent COVID-19 from the United States, Italy and Spain. PBMCs, B-cell-depleted T cells, or T cells provided the cDNA or gDNA that made up the material.

Deletions cut 3 bases from V and 2 bases from J, with 7 bases between. There are 13 residues in the CDR3. CDR1 and CDR2 (germline): ENHRY, SYGVKD. Points on this clone: Other nucleotide sequences from this sample produce the same CDR3.

Source study methods: Nucleated cell number was recorded as an estimate derived from reference gene primer amplification. Using immunoSEQ multiplex PCR, the repertoire was profiled, and TCRdb retains in-frame clones only, with some absent. V and J calls and clone size come straight from that table; D and trimming were deduced from the DNA. This sample has approximately 310,000 clones, with 70% to 90% found just once. This clonotype was sampled from a woman aged 50 to 60 who had recovered from COVID-19. The rearrangement uses TRBV10-3 and TRBJ2-5; a weak D match, TRBD1 (6 bases). Sequenced input: peripheral blood. This CDR3 is CAISDGQQETQYF. CDR3 coding DNA: TGTGCCATCAGTGATGGACAGCAAGAGACCCAGTACTTC.